A selection of T cell receptor beta chains follows, all from one sample in a study of blood T cell repertoires in COVID-19. The protocol was immunoSEQ multiplex PCR, while the TCRdb copy is restricted to in-frame clones and leaves out a portion. This table has around 100,000 clones, about 84% appearing once. The sequencing input was peripheral blood. The receptors were sampled from a human donor in a cohort sampled during active COVID-19. Both conserved end residues are part of each CDR3. Fields, in order: D gene, V gene, clone size, J gene, CDR3 protein, CDR3 DNA. A D gene is named only where the DNA matches it firmly. The size of a clone is reported for some rows only, either as once, few or many, or as a class for expanded clones.

d_call: TRBD1
v_call: TRBV19
clone_size: .
j_call: TRBJ2-1
cdr3_aa: CASRQPTGGRGSYNEQFF
cdr3_nt: TGTGCCAGTAGACAACCCACAGGGGGCAGGGGCTCCTACAATGAGCAGTTCTTC

d_call: .
v_call: TRBV7-3
clone_size: .
j_call: TRBJ1-1
cdr3_aa: CASSPQGLQNTEAFF
cdr3_nt: TGTGCCAGCAGCCCGCAGGGCCTTCAGAACACTGAAGCTTTCTTT

d_call: .
v_call: TRBV3-1/TRBV3-2
clone_size: .
j_call: TRBJ2-7
cdr3_aa: CASATGAYEQYF
cdr3_nt: TGTGCCAGCGCGACGGGAGCCTACGAGCAGTACTTC

d_call: TRBD1
v_call: TRBV11-2
clone_size: .
j_call: TRBJ1-2
cdr3_aa: CASSEQGVTYGYTF
cdr3_nt: TGTGCCAGCAGCGAACAGGGGGTGACCTATGGCTACACCTTC

d_call: TRBD2
v_call: TRBV15
clone_size: .
j_call: TRBJ2-5
cdr3_aa: CATVTGGRAEETQYF
cdr3_nt: TGTGCCACCGTAACTGGCGGGAGGGCCGAAGAGACCCAGTACTTC

d_call: TRBD1
v_call: TRBV27
clone_size: .
j_call: TRBJ2-3
cdr3_aa: CASTDRQGKDTQYF
cdr3_nt: TGTGCCAGCACCGACCGACAGGGGAAAGATACGCAGTATTTT

d_call: .
v_call: TRBV10-3
clone_size: once
j_call: TRBJ1-5
cdr3_aa: CAISEGVNSNQPQHF
cdr3_nt: TGTGCCATCAGTGAAGGGGTCAATAGCAATCAGCCCCAGCATTTT

d_call: TRBD1
v_call: TRBV2
clone_size: .
j_call: TRBJ2-7
cdr3_aa: CASSPIGTGVSYEQYF
cdr3_nt: TGTGCCAGCAGCCCGATCGGGACAGGGGTTTCCTACGAGCAGTACTTC

d_call: TRBD2
v_call: TRBV29-1
clone_size: .
j_call: TRBJ2-7
cdr3_aa: CSVGWVAGYPRDEQYF
cdr3_nt: TGCAGCGTTGGGTGGGTAGCGGGGTACCCTCGGGACGAGCAGTACTTC

d_call: .
v_call: TRBV28
clone_size: .
j_call: TRBJ2-7
cdr3_aa: CASSLLVPIGEQYF
cdr3_nt: TGTGCCAGCAGTTTACTAGTACCCATTGGCGAGCAGTACTTC

d_call: .
v_call: TRBV21-1
clone_size: few
j_call: TRBJ1-2
cdr3_aa: CASSKGIWLVKVRDYGYTF
cdr3_nt: TGTGCCAGCAGCAAAGGGATTTGGTTAGTAAAGGTGAGGGACTATGGCTACACCTTC

d_call: .
v_call: TRBV5-1
clone_size: .
j_call: TRBJ1-2
cdr3_aa: CASASGQSNYGYTF
cdr3_nt: TGCGCCAGCGCCAGCGGACAGAGCAACTATGGCTACACCTTC

d_call: TRBD1
v_call: TRBV6-5
clone_size: .
j_call: TRBJ1-4
cdr3_aa: CASSSGTGGEKLFF
cdr3_nt: TGTGCCAGCAGTTCCGGGACAGGGGGTGAAAAACTGTTTTTT

d_call: TRBD1
v_call: TRBV5-6
clone_size: few
j_call: TRBJ2-2
cdr3_aa: CASSVGQGTGELFF
cdr3_nt: TGTGCCAGCAGCGTCGGACAGGGTACCGGGGAGCTGTTTTTT

d_call: .
v_call: TRBV2
clone_size: .
j_call: TRBJ2-7
cdr3_aa: CASTPQGGTYEQYF
cdr3_nt: TGTGCCAGCACCCCTCAGGGCGGAACCTACGAGCAGTACTTC

d_call: .
v_call: TRBV6-5
clone_size: .
j_call: TRBJ1-1
cdr3_aa: CASSLGGLNTEAFF
cdr3_nt: TGTGCCAGCAGTCTGGGGGGGTTGAACACTGAAGCTTTCTTT

d_call: .
v_call: TRBV3-1/TRBV3-2
clone_size: .
j_call: TRBJ1-5
cdr3_aa: CASSLTVNQPQHF
cdr3_nt: TGTGCCAGCAGCCTCACGGTCAATCAGCCCCAGCATTTT

d_call: TRBD1
v_call: TRBV7-9
clone_size: .
j_call: TRBJ1-1
cdr3_aa: CASSFSGTATEAFF
cdr3_nt: TGTGCCAGCAGCTTTTCCGGGACAGCTACTGAAGCTTTCTTT

d_call: .
v_call: TRBV4-3
clone_size: few
j_call: TRBJ1-2
cdr3_aa: CASSQVPANYGYTF
cdr3_nt: TGCGCCAGCAGCCAAGTACCGGCTAACTATGGCTACACCTTC

d_call: .
v_call: TRBV6-4
clone_size: once
j_call: TRBJ1-5
cdr3_aa: CASSDSTVLNQPQHF
cdr3_nt: TGTGCCAGCAGTGACTCAACAGTTCTAAATCAGCCCCAGCATTTT

d_call: TRBD2
v_call: TRBV6-5
clone_size: .
j_call: TRBJ2-1
cdr3_aa: CASSLGTRGNEQFF
cdr3_nt: TGTGCCAGCAGTTTAGGGACTAGGGGCAATGAGCAGTTCTTC

d_call: .
v_call: TRBV4-1
clone_size: .
j_call: TRBJ1-1
cdr3_aa: CASSQDTRPKEAFF
cdr3_nt: TGCGCCAGCAGCCAAGATACCAGGCCCAAAGAAGCTTTCTTT

d_call: .
v_call: TRBV19
clone_size: .
j_call: TRBJ2-6
cdr3_aa: CASSMDRARAGANVLTF
cdr3_nt: TGTGCCAGTAGTATGGATAGGGCGAGGGCTGGGGCCAACGTCCTGACTTTC

d_call: TRBD1
v_call: TRBV3-1/TRBV3-2
clone_size: .
j_call: TRBJ1-3
cdr3_aa: CASSPRTGPGISGNTIYF
cdr3_nt: TGTGCCAGCAGCCCCCGGACAGGGCCTGGGATCTCTGGAAACACCATATATTTT

d_call: .
v_call: TRBV18
clone_size: .
j_call: TRBJ1-2
cdr3_aa: CASSPTGERTGYTF
cdr3_nt: TGTGCCAGCTCACCAACGGGGGAGCGGACGGGCTACACCTTC

d_call: .
v_call: TRBV5-1
clone_size: .
j_call: TRBJ2-7
cdr3_aa: CASSLDVVSYEQYF
cdr3_nt: TGCGCCAGCAGCTTGGACGTAGTCTCCTACGAGCAGTACTTC

d_call: TRBD1
v_call: TRBV12-3/TRBV12-4
clone_size: .
j_call: TRBJ1-5
cdr3_aa: CASSPGQGKPQHF
cdr3_nt: TGTGCCAGCAGCCCGGGACAGGGCAAGCCCCAGCATTTT

d_call: .
v_call: TRBV3-1/TRBV3-2
clone_size: .
j_call: TRBJ1-1
cdr3_aa: CASSPGRGRDWNTEAFF
cdr3_nt: TGTGCCAGCAGCCCCGGAAGGGGCAGGGACTGGAACACTGAAGCTTTCTTT

d_call: TRBD2
v_call: TRBV24-1
clone_size: .
j_call: TRBJ2-7
cdr3_aa: CATSDHTSGGYEQYF
cdr3_nt: TGTGCCACCAGTGACCATACTAGCGGGGGCTACGAGCAGTACTTC

d_call: TRBD1
v_call: TRBV12-3/TRBV12-4
clone_size: .
j_call: TRBJ1-5
cdr3_aa: CASTLQGNQPQHF
cdr3_nt: TGTGCCAGCACCTTACAGGGGAATCAGCCCCAGCATTTT

d_call: .
v_call: TRBV7-2
clone_size: .
j_call: TRBJ1-5
cdr3_aa: CASSLVGGIISNQPQHF
cdr3_nt: TGTGCCAGCAGCTTAGTGGGGGGGATCATTAGCAATCAGCCCCAGCATTTT

d_call: TRBD2
v_call: TRBV5-6
clone_size: .
j_call: TRBJ2-5
cdr3_aa: CASSLAAGGFSARETQYF
cdr3_nt: TGTGCCAGCAGCTTGGCGGCGGGAGGGTTTAGTGCGCGAGAGACCCAGTACTTC

d_call: TRBD1
v_call: TRBV7-8
clone_size: .
j_call: TRBJ1-5
cdr3_aa: CASSAGTGGQQPQHF
cdr3_nt: TGTGCCAGCAGCGCCGGGACAGGGGGCCAGCAGCCCCAGCATTTT

d_call: .
v_call: TRBV19
clone_size: .
j_call: TRBJ1-1
cdr3_aa: CASSFASGNTEAFF
cdr3_nt: TGTGCCAGTAGCTTCGCGTCGGGGAACACTGAAGCTTTCTTT

d_call: .
v_call: TRBV18
clone_size: .
j_call: TRBJ2-2
cdr3_aa: CASSTNSRTGELFF
cdr3_nt: TGTGCCAGCTCAACCAACTCCCGGACCGGGGAGCTGTTTTTT

d_call: .
v_call: TRBV6-2/TRBV6-3
clone_size: .
j_call: TRBJ1-4
cdr3_aa: CASSDMIPNEKLFF
cdr3_nt: TGTGCCAGCAGTGACATGATCCCTAATGAAAAACTGTTTTTT

d_call: .
v_call: TRBV11-3
clone_size: .
j_call: TRBJ2-7
cdr3_aa: CASSLDQGTYEQYF
cdr3_nt: TGTGCCAGCAGCTTAGACCAGGGAACCTACGAGCAGTACTTC

d_call: .
v_call: TRBV4-1
clone_size: .
j_call: TRBJ1-2
cdr3_aa: CASSRPGRAGYTF
cdr3_nt: TGCGCCAGCAGCCGTCCAGGGAGGGCTGGCTACACCTTC

d_call: TRBD2
v_call: TRBV18
clone_size: .
j_call: TRBJ2-5
cdr3_aa: CASSPTSARSGETQYF
cdr3_nt: TGTGCCAGCTCACCGACTAGCGCCCGATCGGGAGAGACCCAGTACTTC

d_call: .
v_call: TRBV6-5
clone_size: .
j_call: TRBJ1-6
cdr3_aa: CASSYSREGGGSPLHF
cdr3_nt: TGTGCCAGCAGTTACTCGAGGGAGGGTGGCGGTTCACCCCTCCACTTT

d_call: TRBD1
v_call: TRBV6-5
clone_size: once
j_call: TRBJ1-1
cdr3_aa: CASSPGGRTEAFF
cdr3_nt: TGTGCCAGCAGTCCAGGGGGCAGAACTGAAGCTTTCTTT

d_call: .
v_call: TRBV10-3
clone_size: .
j_call: TRBJ1-1
cdr3_aa: CAISDSQGLGTEAFF
cdr3_nt: TGTGCCATCAGTGACTCTCAGGGGCTGGGCACTGAAGCTTTCTTT

d_call: TRBD2
v_call: TRBV2
clone_size: .
j_call: TRBJ2-7
cdr3_aa: CATGLASYEQYF
cdr3_nt: TGTGCCACCGGACTAGCCTCCTACGAGCAGTACTTC

d_call: TRBD1
v_call: TRBV6-5
clone_size: .
j_call: TRBJ1-1
cdr3_aa: CASNPGQYGKAFF
cdr3_nt: TGTGCCAGCAACCCGGGACAGTACGGAAAAGCTTTCTTT

d_call: TRBD1
v_call: TRBV4-1
clone_size: .
j_call: TRBJ2-3
cdr3_aa: CASSTSDRADTQYF
cdr3_nt: TGCGCCAGCAGCACCTCGGACAGGGCGGATACGCAGTATTTT

d_call: TRBD1
v_call: TRBV5-4
clone_size: .
j_call: TRBJ1-6
cdr3_aa: CASSLEVTGGFNSPLHF
cdr3_nt: TGTGCCAGCAGCCTGGAAGTGACAGGGGGCTTTAATTCACCCCTCCACTTT

d_call: .
v_call: TRBV6-1
clone_size: .
j_call: TRBJ2-7
cdr3_aa: CASSDRQGRGPLGEQYF
cdr3_nt: TGTGCCAGCAGTGATAGACAGGGGCGGGGGCCCTTAGGTGAGCAGTACTTC

d_call: .
v_call: TRBV6-4
clone_size: .
j_call: TRBJ1-1
cdr3_aa: CASSDSKTGLMNTEAFF
cdr3_nt: TGTGCCAGCAGTGACTCGAAAACAGGGCTCATGAACACTGAAGCTTTCTTT

d_call: TRBD2
v_call: TRBV6-1
clone_size: .
j_call: TRBJ2-4
cdr3_aa: CASSDGGSGDIQYF
cdr3_nt: TGTGCCAGCAGTGATGGGGGTAGCGGGGACATTCAGTACTTC

d_call: .
v_call: TRBV7-9
clone_size: .
j_call: TRBJ2-7
cdr3_aa: CASSLGTGAYEQYF
cdr3_nt: TGTGCCAGCAGCTTGGGGACTGGGGCCTACGAGCAGTACTTC

d_call: TRBD1
v_call: TRBV12-5
clone_size: .
j_call: TRBJ2-3
cdr3_aa: CASGKGTGPRGTQYF
cdr3_nt: TGTGCTAGTGGCAAAGGGACAGGACCTCGGGGTACGCAGTATTTT

d_call: TRBD2
v_call: TRBV5-5
clone_size: .
j_call: TRBJ2-3
cdr3_aa: CASSLWFSGSGSTDTQYF
cdr3_nt: TGTGCCAGCAGCTTGTGGTTTAGTGGTAGCGGGAGCACAGATACGCAGTATTTT

d_call: .
v_call: TRBV29-1
clone_size: .
j_call: TRBJ1-2
cdr3_aa: CSWDTHNYGYTF
cdr3_nt: TGCAGCTGGGACACACACAACTATGGCTACACCTTC